This T cell receptor beta chain derives from a study of OX40 agonist ivuxolimab in advanced cancers. Across the study: Enrollees could have had prior anti-PD-1, anti-PD-L1 or anti-CTLA-4 therapy, which 40% to 45% had received. One patient with hepatocellular carcinoma and two with cutaneous melanoma, three in all, had partial responses.

Measured with immunoSEQ multiplex PCR; TCRdb has only the in-frame clones, and not every one. The sample holds about 38,000 clones, over 80% seen once. As concerns this clone: What it recognizes is unknown. Other DNA sequences in this sample translate to the same CDR3.

General study results and limits: Compared with others, partial responders at 0.1-3.0 mg/kg displayed clonal expansion among the lowest.

The clonotype comes from an adult with an advanced solid tumor such as melanoma, head and neck, liver or kidney cancer. This specimen was CD4+ or CD8+ T cells sorted from blood, taken in a trial of the OX40 agonist ivuxolimab.

CDR3 in amino acids: CASSLKRNTEAFF. The CDR3 DNA reads TGTGCCAGCAGCTTAAAACGGAACACTGAAGCTTTCTTT. The chain couples TRBV11-2 to TRBJ1-1; no reliable D call. V shed 2 bases and J shed 1 base, with 5 bases lying between them. The CDR3 sequence is 13 residues long. CDR1 is SGHAT and CDR2 is FQNNGV in the germline V gene.